One sample yielded the 16 T cell receptor beta chains listed below, sequenced in a study of blood T cell repertoires in COVID-19. The table came from immunoSEQ multiplex PCR; TCRdb's copy has only in-frame clones and leaves some out. The sample lists roughly 190,000 clones, roughly 80% seen once, with around 7.8% in the top ten. Sequencing input: peripheral blood. Receptor source: a woman aged 60-75 years with COVID-19, enrolled during active disease.

This clone was picked up one time. The chain joins TRBV18 to TRBJ2-7; 9 bases match TRBD1. The CDR3 has 15 residues. Germline V gene lookup returns CDR1 KGHSH and CDR2 LQKENI. V shed 3 bases and J 2 bases; nucleotides not matched to a gene: 5. CDR3 nucleotide sequence: TGTGCCAGCTCACCGGACAGGGGAAGGACCTACGAGCAGTACTTC. Amino acid sequence: CASSPDRGRTYEQYF.

The CDR3 nucleotides are TGTGCTAGTGGTTTGGTAAGCGGTAGCGGGAGGAATACGCAGTATTTT. Protein sequence: CASGLVSGSGRNTQYF. The genes are TRBV12-5 and TRBJ2-3; 10 bases are a match to TRBD2. The CDR3 has 16 residues. With V trimmed by 0 bases and J by 7 bases, 7 bases remained unmatched. CDR1 LGHNT and CDR2 FRNRAP come from the germline V gene.

This chain uses TRBV28 with TRBJ2-5; no reliable D call. Germline V gives CDR1 MDHEN, CDR2 SYDVKM. This CDR3 region has 12 residues. With 4 bases removed from V and 5 bases from J, the gap between germline ends came to 8 bases. The CDR3 spells CASSSYAETQYF. The CDR3 DNA reads as TGTGCCAGCAGTTCATACGCGGAGACCCAGTACTTC.

This rearrangement joins TRBV11-1 to TRBJ2-7; TRBD1 agrees at 9 bases. The CDR3 has 12 amino acids. V was clipped by 5 bases and J by 9 bases; unmatched bases: 5. Per the germline V gene, CDR1 is SGHAT and CDR2 is FQDESV (reference sequence). CDR3 DNA: TGTGCCAGCAGCCCCGGGACAGGGATGCAGTACGTC. Translation: CASSPGTGMQYV.

The chain is built from TRBV11-1 and TRBJ2-3; a possible D gene is TRBD2 (5 bases). Trimming removed 3 bases at V and 0 bases at J, with 13 bases between. The germline V gene encodes CDR1 SGHAT and CDR2 FQDESV (reference sequence). The CDR3 sequence is 16 residues long. This CDR3 is CASSLHRDFSTDTQYF. The CDR3 DNA reads as TGTGCCAGCAGCTTGCATCGGGATTTTAGCACAGATACGCAGTATTTT.

The chain joins TRBV19 to TRBJ2-6; maybe TRBD2 (6 bases). The germline V gene encodes CDR1 LNHDA and CDR2 SQIVND (reference sequence). The CDR3 has 16 residues. The ends were cut back, 2 bases at V and 2 bases at J, with 10 bases in the middle. CDR3 amino acids: CASSIMWGAGANVLTF. CDR3 bases: TGTGCCAGTAGTATAATGTGGGGGGCTGGGGCCAACGTCCTGACTTTC.

The J gene is TRBJ1-3, the V gene TRBV27; perhaps TRBD1 as D (5 bases). Trimming stripped 6 bases from V and 7 bases from J, with 13 bases between. The CDR3 is 13 residues long. Germline values: CDR1 MNHEY, CDR2 SMNVEV (reference sequence). The CDR3 protein is CASRPNGGNTIYF. The CDR3 region has the DNA TGTGCCAGCAGGCCAAACGGGGGGAACACCATATATTTT.

This clone has just one count. The chain recombines TRBV7-9 with TRBJ2-1; 11 bases agree with TRBD2. Trimming removed 2 bases from V and 6 bases from J; junction bases left unmatched: 3. The CDR3 sequence is 15 residues long. From germline, CDR1 is SEHNR and CDR2 FQNEAQ (reference sequence). CDR3 amino acids: CASSLLAGGGNEQFF. The CDR3 coding sequence is TGTGCCAGCAGCTTACTAGCGGGAGGCGGCAATGAGCAGTTCTTC. Supplemented by reference TRBV7-9 and TRBJ2-1, the full variable domain reads DTGVSQNPRHKITKRGQNVTFRCDPISEHNRLYWYRQTLGQGPEFLTYFQNEAQLEKSRLLSDRFSAERPKGSFSTLEIQRTEQGDSAMYLCASSLLAGGGNEQFFGPGTRLTVL.

The chain uses TRBV28 and TRBJ1-5; weak D call: TRBD1 (6 bases). Trimming left V 5 bases short and J 4 bases short, with 15 bases between. The CDR3 length is 15 residues. CDR1 and CDR2 (germline): MDHEN, SYDVKM. The CDR3 nucleotides read TGTGCCAGCAGTGCGCCGGGACAAGCAAATCAGCCCCAGCATTTT. Translation gives CASSAPGQANQPQHF.

The chain couples TRBV5-1 to TRBJ2-2; 7 bases fit TRBD2. The length of the CDR3 is 14 residues. Losses at the gene ends were 2 bases for V and 6 bases for J; bases not matched to a gene: 4. Per the germline V gene, CDR1 is SGHRS and CDR2 is YFSETQ. The chain's CDR3 is CASSFREAAGELFF. CDR3 nucleotides: TGCGCCAGCAGCTTCCGGGAGGCCGCCGGGGAGCTGTTTTTT.

The rearrangement links TRBV12-3 or TRBV12-4 to TRBJ1-1; 8 bases line up with TRBD1. CDR3 length: 13 amino acids. With 4 bases clipped from V and 10 bases from J, the junction kept 8 bases outside the gene matches. CDR3 sequence: CASSSIPDRGAFF. In nucleotides, the CDR3 is TGTGCCAGCAGTTCAATTCCCGACAGGGGAGCTTTCTTT.

This chain links TRBV4-1 with TRBJ1-2; 8 bases agree with TRBD1. The CDR3 covers 15 residues. The germline V gene has CDR1 MGHRA and CDR2 YSYEKL. V was pared by 1 base and J by 4 bases, with 5 bases of the junction left unmatched. CDR3 DNA sequence: TGCGCCAGCAGCCAAGGGCAGGGGGCCATCTATGGCTACACCTTC. Translating gives CASSQGQGAIYGYTF.

J is TRBJ2-7 and V is TRBV7-9, with D perhaps TRBD1 (6 bases). This CDR3 contains 13 residues. CDR1 SEHNR and CDR2 FQNEAQ come from the germline V gene (reference sequence). V lost 6 bases, J lost 6 bases, and 15 bases lay in between. The CDR3 loop is CASSFSTGFEQYV. As DNA, the CDR3 is TGTGCCAGCAGTTTTTCTACAGGGTTCGAGCAGTACGTC.

This sequence joins TRBV19 and TRBJ1-2; D is possibly TRBD1 (5 bases). Germline-derived CDR1 and CDR2 are LNHDA and SQIVND (reference sequence). The CDR3 contains 15 residues. V was pared by 5 bases and J by 1 base, with 14 bases between. The CDR3 DNA reads as TGTGCCAGTAGTTCCCGAGCGGGGCTTAACTATGGCTACACCTTC. This translates into CASSSRAGLNYGYTF.

The V call is TRBV15, the J call TRBJ2-1, with a tentative D call TRBD2 (6 bases). The CDR3 is made up of 16 amino acids. Germline CDR1 and CDR2: LNHNV and YYDKDF (reference sequence). Trimming shortened V by 6 bases and J by 5 bases, and 20 bases separated the two germline ends. The CDR3 DNA sequence: TGTGCCACCAGTTTCTCATATAGCGGAAACAACAATGAGCAGTTCTTC. Translated: CATSFSYSGNNNEQFF.

The rearrangement uses TRBV5-5 and TRBJ2-1, with D tentatively TRBD2 (6 bases). The CDR3 consists of 15 residues. The V gene's germline CDR1 is SGHKS and CDR2 YYEKEE (reference sequence). V was pared by 0 bases and J by 4 bases, with 11 bases between. The CDR3 region has the DNA TGTGCCAGCAGCTTGGTCAGGCTAGCGTACAATGAGCAGTTCTTC. This gives the protein CASSLVRLAYNEQFF.